This TCR beta chain was profiled in a study of cytomegalovirus exposure and HLA in healthy donors. This clone was detected only once. The study drew the donors from its roughly 120-subject validation cohort, separate from the roughly 670-subject first cohort. Some clones are missing from TCRdb's copy, which holds only in-frame ones; the method was immunoSEQ multiplex PCR. The sample carries about 98,000 clones, about 88% recorded once. V lost 8 bases to trimming and J lost 3 bases, with 19 bases between them. The CDR3 has 15 amino acids. Germline-derived CDR1 and CDR2 are MNHNY and SVGAGI (reference sequence).

The source material was PBMCs. The receptor comes from a man between 18 and 29 years old in good health and CMV-seropositive. This chain uses TRBV6-6 with TRBJ1-1; perhaps TRBD1 as D (6 bases). The chain's CDR3 is CASLARGPSYTEAFF. DNA of the CDR3: TGTGCCAGCTTGGCCAGGGGCCCTTCATACACTGAAGCTTTCTTT.